Below, 21 T cell receptor beta chains from the same sample are listed, as sequenced in a study of cytomegalovirus exposure and HLA in healthy donors. Profiled with immunoSEQ multiplex PCR; TCRdb holds only in-frame clones, not every one. The data contain more than 80,000 clones, about nine tenths of them singletons. Sample: PBMCs. These receptors were collected from a woman aged 18-29 years in good health and CMV-seropositive.

CDR3 nucleotides: TGTGCCAGCAGCCTAGCCAAAAACATTCAGTACTTC. This encodes CASSLAKNIQYF. The J gene is TRBJ2-4, the V gene TRBV2; D unclear. The CDR3 runs to 12 residues. CDR1 and CDR2 (germline): SNHLY, FYNNEI. The V end was cut by 6 bases, the J end by 0 bases, with 3 bases between. Together with reference TRBV2 and TRBJ2-4, the CDR3 gives the full variable domain: EPEVTQTPSHQVTQMGQEVILRCVPISNHLYFYWYRQILGQKVEFLVSFYNNEISEKSEIFDDQFSVERPDGSNFTLKIRSTKLEDSAMYFCASSLAKNIQYFGAGTRLSVL.

This rearrangement joins TRBV11-2 to TRBJ2-3; 9 positions agree with TRBD2. The CDR3 consists of 14 residues. Trimming removed 11 bases from V and 2 bases from J; junction bases left unmatched: 8. CDR1 and CDR2 (germline): SGHAT, FQNNGV. CDR3 protein: CAVGASGVTDTQYF. The CDR3 DNA follows: TGTGCCGTAGGGGCTAGCGGGGTCACAGATACGCAGTATTTT.

V usage is TRBV6-4 and J usage is TRBJ2-1, with 7 bases identical to TRBD2. The CDR3 loop spans 15 amino acids. V shed 2 bases, J shed 3 bases, and the junction held 4 bases outside the gene matches. Germline assignment: CDR1 MRHNA and CDR2 SNTAGT. CDR3 in amino acids: CASSDGGLDYNEQFF. CDR3 DNA sequence: TGTGCCAGCAGTGACGGCGGACTAGACTACAATGAGCAGTTCTTC.

The rearrangement joins TRBV2 to TRBJ1-5; 8 positions match TRBD1. V lost 1 base, J lost 2 bases, and 4 bases stayed unmatched. This CDR3 spans 16 amino acids. CDR1 and CDR2 (germline): SNHLY, FYNNEI. The CDR3 sequence: CASSEGTGTGNQPQHF. The DNA for the CDR3 is TGTGCCAGCAGTGAAGGGACAGGGACAGGCAATCAGCCCCAGCATTTT.

The chain carries TRBV11-2 and TRBJ2-7, with 8 bases lining up with TRBD2. This CDR3 contains 15 residues. With V trimmed by 5 bases and J by 2 bases, 8 bases remained unmatched. From germline, CDR1 is SGHAT and CDR2 FQNNGV. CDR3 protein: CASSHSGAAPYEQYV. As DNA, the CDR3 is TGTGCCAGCAGCCATAGCGGGGCGGCCCCCTACGAGCAGTACGTC.

For the CDR3, the DNA is TGCGCCAGCAGCCCGCACGGACTCAACACCGGGGAGCTGTTTTTT. Its translation: CASSPHGLNTGELFF. The rearrangement links TRBV4-1 to TRBJ2-2; a weak D match, TRBD2 (5 bases). The CDR3 loop spans 15 amino acids. Trimming stripped 4 bases from V and 2 bases from J, with 11 bases between. The germline CDR1 and CDR2 sequences are MGHRA and YSYEKL.

This clone has more than one count but fewer than ten. This chain joins TRBV5-4 and TRBJ2-7; D is possibly TRBD1 (6 bases). Germline V CDR1 and CDR2: SGHNT, YYREEE (reference sequence). This CDR3 region has 15 residues. The V end lost 4 bases, the J end lost 2 bases, and 16 bases lay between the germline ends. This CDR3 is CASSHPGRGTYEQYF. CDR3 nucleotides: TGTGCCAGCAGCCACCCGGGAAGGGGGACCTACGAGCAGTACTTC.

This chain links TRBV2 with TRBJ2-5; D is ambiguous. The CDR3 consists of 13 residues. Germline assignment: CDR1 SNHLY and CDR2 FYNNEI. V was pared by 3 bases and J by 3 bases, with 8 bases between. Here the CDR3 reads CASSDNQEETQYF. For the CDR3, the DNA is TGTGCCAGCAGTGATAACCAGGAAGAGACCCAGTACTTC.

The rearrangement links TRBV19 to TRBJ1-2, with 11 bases that match TRBD1. This CDR3 spans 16 amino acids. V gave up 4 bases and J gave up 7 bases; unmatched junction bases: 11. CDR1 is LNHDA and CDR2 is SQIVND in the germline V gene (reference sequence). CDR3 coding DNA: TGTGCCAGTAGTAAACCGGGACAGGGGGGGAGAGGTGGCTACACCTTC. Protein: CASSKPGQGGRGGYTF.

The rearrangement uses TRBV29-1 and TRBJ1-5; 7 bases map to TRBD1. There are 14 residues in the CDR3. Per germline, CDR1 SQVTM and CDR2 ANQGSEA. With V trimmed by 4 bases and J by 0 bases, 3 bases remained unmatched. The CDR3 DNA sequence: TGCAGCGTTGGGACAGGAAATAGCAATCAGCCCCAGCATTTT. Translated: CSVGTGNSNQPQHF.

This clone showed up just once. The chain links TRBV10-2 to TRBJ2-7; the match to TRBD1 covers 11 bases. Germline CDR1 reads WSHSY; CDR2 reads SAAADI. J lost 2 bases, V lost 6 bases, and 3 bases had no gene match. This CDR3 comprises 14 residues. CDR3 in DNA: TGCGCCAGCAGGCCGGGACAGGGGGCCTACGAGCAGTACGTC. The encoded protein is CASRPGQGAYEQYV.

This chain uses TRBV27 with TRBJ2-3; no clear D. Deletions cut 5 bases from V and 3 bases from J, with 18 bases between. This CDR3 comprises 16 residues. Germline values: CDR1 MNHEY, CDR2 SMNVEV (reference sequence). The CDR3 DNA is TGTGCCAGCAGTAACCAGACTTCCCAAATGACAGATACGCAGTATTTT. Protein: CASSNQTSQMTDTQYF.

This clone came up once. J is TRBJ1-2 and V is TRBV29-1; 9 bases fit TRBD1. Germline CDR1 reads SQVTM; CDR2 reads ANQGSEA. The CDR3 sequence is 13 residues long. Trimming cost V 6 bases and J 5 bases; bases outside gene matches: 7. In DNA form, the CDR3 reads TGCAGCGTGTGGGACAGGGACGGGTATGGCTACACCTTC. Translated, it gives CSVWDRDGYGYTF.

The rearrangement links TRBV6-5 to TRBJ2-7, with 7 bases fitting TRBD2. With V trimmed by 0 bases and J by 3 bases, 5 bases remained unmatched. Germline V gene data show CDR1 as MNHEY and CDR2 as SVGAGI. CDR3 length equals 15 residues. The CDR3 protein is CASSYSGGVNYEQYF. CDR3 bases: TGTGCCAGCAGTTACTCTGGGGGGGTTAACTACGAGCAGTACTTC.

This chain connects TRBV6-5 to TRBJ2-6, with D uncertain. The germline V and J ends were trimmed by 6 bases and 0 bases, with 6 bases remaining between them. Germline V gene data show CDR1 as MNHEY and CDR2 as SVGAGI. This CDR3 is built from 14 residues. In nucleotides, the CDR3 is TGTGCCAGCAGAGACATCTCTGGGGCCAACGTCCTGACTTTC. Translating it yields CASRDISGANVLTF.

The rearrangement links TRBV6-1 to TRBJ1-4; 7 nucleotides align to TRBD1. CDR1 is MNHNS, CDR2 SASEGT, per germline. J gave up 2 bases and V 11 bases, and 8 bases lay outside the gene matches. The CDR3 length is 14 residues. The CDR3 DNA follows: TGTGCCTTAGGAACAGGGGACACTAATGAAAAACTGTTTTTT. Residues: CALGTGDTNEKLFF.

The V call is TRBV27, the J call TRBJ2-4; TRBD2 might be the D (6 bases). The CDR3 extends over 14 amino acids. CDR1 MNHEY and CDR2 SMNVEV come from the germline V gene (reference sequence). Trimming removed 2 bases from V and 4 bases from J, with 9 bases in between. The CDR3 region is CASSLAGTKNIQYF. In nucleotides, the CDR3 is TGTGCCAGCAGTTTAGCGGGGACTAAAAACATTCAGTACTTC.

The chain combines TRBV7-9 with TRBJ1-4; D is undetermined. The length of the CDR3 is 15 residues. Germline V CDR1 and CDR2: SEHNR, FQNEAQ (reference sequence). V lost 4 bases to trimming and J lost 7 bases, with 16 bases between them. The CDR3 here is CASSYGGRGSEKLFF. The CDR3 nucleotides are TGTGCCAGCAGCTACGGAGGGAGAGGGAGTGAAAAACTGTTTTTT.

A note on this clone: Other DNA sequences in the sample encode the same CDR3. The chain has TRBV28 and TRBJ1-1; no clear D. This CDR3 has 12 residues. Germline loops: CDR1 MDHEN, CDR2 SYDVKM. Trimming cost V 3 bases and J 4 bases, with 6 bases left between them. Here the CDR3 reads CASSFSGTEAFF. The CDR3, as DNA: TGTGCCAGCAGTTTTTCCGGCACTGAAGCTTTCTTT.

The V and J genes are TRBV28 and TRBJ1-2, with a weak D call TRBD1 (6 bases). The CDR3 extends over 12 amino acids. Germline V lookup: CDR1 MDHEN, CDR2 SYDVKM. V was trimmed by 6 bases and J by 8 bases, leaving 13 bases between them. The CDR3 nucleotides are TGTGCCAGCAGACCACAGGGTCTGGGCTACACCTTC. It encodes CASRPQGLGYTF.

With regard to this clone: The same CDR3 arises from other DNA sequences in this sample as well. The chain carries TRBV28 and TRBJ1-2, with TRBD1 identical over 9 bases. Germline V gene lookup returns CDR1 MDHEN and CDR2 SYDVKM. Unmatched junction bases numbered 0, after V lost 3 bases and J lost 4 bases. The length of the CDR3 is 13 residues. CDR3 sequence: CASSLGQGYGYTF. In DNA form, the CDR3 reads TGTGCCAGCAGTTTGGGACAGGGCTATGGCTACACCTTC.